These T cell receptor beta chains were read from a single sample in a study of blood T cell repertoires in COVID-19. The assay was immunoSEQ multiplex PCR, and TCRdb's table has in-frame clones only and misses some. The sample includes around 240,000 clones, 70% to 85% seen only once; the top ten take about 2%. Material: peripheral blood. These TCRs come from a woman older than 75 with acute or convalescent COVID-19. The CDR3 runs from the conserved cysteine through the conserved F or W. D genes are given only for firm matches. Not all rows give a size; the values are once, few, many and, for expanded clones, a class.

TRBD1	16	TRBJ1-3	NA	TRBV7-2	TGTGCCAGCAGCCCAGCGGGGCAGGGGGCGAGAAACACCATATATTTT	CASSPAGQGARNTIYF
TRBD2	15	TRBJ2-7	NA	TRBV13	TGTGCCAGCAGCTCTCAGGATAGCGGGGCATACGAGCAGTACTTC	CASSSQDSGAYEQYF
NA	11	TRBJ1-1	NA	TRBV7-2	TGTGCCAGCAGCAGTCGGGTTGAAGCTTTCTTT	CASSSRVEAFF
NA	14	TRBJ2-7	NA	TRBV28	TGTGCCAGCAGTTTATCTTACAGCTCCTACGAGCAGTACTTC	CASSLSYSSYEQYF
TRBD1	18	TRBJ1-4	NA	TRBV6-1	TGTGCCAGCAGTGAACTTGCGGGACAGTCTCGTTTTAATGAAAAACTGTTTTTT	CASSELAGQSRFNEKLFF
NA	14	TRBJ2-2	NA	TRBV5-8	TGTGCCAGCTCGTTCACCGCGGGAACCGGGGAGCTGTTTTTT	CASSFTAGTGELFF
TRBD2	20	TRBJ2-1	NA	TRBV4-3	TGCGCCAGCAGCCCAATCCAAAAAACTAGCGGGAGATTTCGGTACAATGAGCAGTTCTTC	CASSPIQKTSGRFRYNEQFF
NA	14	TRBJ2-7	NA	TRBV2	TGTGCCAGCAAGAAGGAAAAGGGAGGCCACGAGCAGTACTTC	CASKKEKGGHEQYF
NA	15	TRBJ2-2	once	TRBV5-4	TGTGCCAGCAAGGGCGGGGCCGCGAACACCGGGGAGCTGTTTTTT	CASKGGAANTGELFF
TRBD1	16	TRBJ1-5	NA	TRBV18	TGTGCCAGCTCACCTACGGGACAGGGGGCTTCTCAGCCCCAGCATTTT	CASSPTGQGASQPQHF
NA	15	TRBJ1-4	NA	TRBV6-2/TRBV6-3	TGTGCCAGCAGTTCAACCCGAGCACCTAATGAAAAACTGTTTTTT	CASSSTRAPNEKLFF
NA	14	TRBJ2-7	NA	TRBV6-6	TGTGCCAGCAGTTACTCGGAGTCAGACTACGAGCAGTACTTC	CASSYSESDYEQYF
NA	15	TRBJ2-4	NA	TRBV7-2	TGTGCCAGCAGCTTAGAGGGGCGGCGGGGAAACATTCAGTACTTC	CASSLEGRRGNIQYF
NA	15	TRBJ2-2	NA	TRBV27	TGTGCCAGCAGTCCGCCCGGGACACACACCGGGGAGCTGTTTTTT	CASSPPGTHTGELFF
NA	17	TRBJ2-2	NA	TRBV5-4	TGTGCCAGCAGCACAAACAGGGACGGGGCCCCCACCGGGGAGCTGTTTTTT	CASSTNRDGAPTGELFF
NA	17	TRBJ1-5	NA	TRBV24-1	TGTGCCACCAGTGATTCACGGACAACCCCCTTAAATCAGCCCCAGCATTTT	CATSDSRTTPLNQPQHF
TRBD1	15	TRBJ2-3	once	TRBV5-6	TGTGCCAGCAGCTTGGTACAGGGGGCCGGAGATACGCAGTATTTT	CASSLVQGAGDTQYF
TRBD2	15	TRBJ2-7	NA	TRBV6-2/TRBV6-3	TGTGCCAGCAGCCTGCTGGGTCTAGCGGTCTACGAGCAGTACTTC	CASSLLGLAVYEQYF
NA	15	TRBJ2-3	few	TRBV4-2	TGTGCCAGCAGCCAAGTACCAGCGTCCGGAGATACGCAGTATTTT	CASSQVPASGDTQYF
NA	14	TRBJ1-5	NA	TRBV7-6	TGTGCCAGCAGCTTGCAGGGTGGCAATCAGCCCCAGCATTTT	CASSLQGGNQPQHF
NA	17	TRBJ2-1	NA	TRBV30	TGTGCCTGGAGTGTCGTGTGGGAGAGGGACTCCTACAATGAGCAGTTCTTC	CAWSVVWERDSYNEQFF
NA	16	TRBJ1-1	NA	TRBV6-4	TGTGCCAGCAGTGACCCCAGCGGGAACCGACGGACTGAAGCTTTCTTT	CASSDPSGNRRTEAFF
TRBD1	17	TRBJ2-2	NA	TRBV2	TGTGCCAGCAGTGGGGACAGTCCCGTCTTAATAACCGGGGAGCTGTTTTTT	CASSGDSPVLITGELFF
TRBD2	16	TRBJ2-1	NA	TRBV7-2	TGTGCCAGCAGCCCCGCTAGCGGGGGGGGGATTTGGGAGCAGTTCTTC	CASSPASGGGIWEQFF
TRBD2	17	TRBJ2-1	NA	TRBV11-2	TGTGCCAGCAGCTCCTTCCTTAGCGGGATTTCCCACAATGAGCAGTTCTTC	CASSSFLSGISHNEQFF
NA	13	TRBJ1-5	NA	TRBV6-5	TGTGCCAGCATCAAGAACAGAGAAGGGCCCCAGCATTTT	CASIKNREGPQHF
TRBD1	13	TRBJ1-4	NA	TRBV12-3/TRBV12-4	TGTGCCAGCAGGGGACAGGGCCCTGAAAAACTGTTTTTT	CASRGQGPEKLFF
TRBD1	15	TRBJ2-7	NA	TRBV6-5	TGTGCCAGCAGTTACTCGAACACAGGGGGCCTCGAGCAGTACTTC	CASSYSNTGGLEQYF
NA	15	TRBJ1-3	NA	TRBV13	TGTGCCAGCAGCTTAGGCGCAGGCTCTGGAAACACCATATATTTT	CASSLGAGSGNTIYF
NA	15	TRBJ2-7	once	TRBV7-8	TGTGCCAGCAGCTTAGCGCTAAGGGGTCACTACGAGCAGTACTTC	CASSLALRGHYEQYF
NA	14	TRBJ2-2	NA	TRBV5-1	TGCGCCAGCAGCTCGCGAGGGAACACCGGGGAGCTGTTTTTT	CASSSRGNTGELFF
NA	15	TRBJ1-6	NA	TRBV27	TGTGCCAGCAGTTTAGGTTTTGCAGGGAATTCACCCCTCCACTTT	CASSLGFAGNSPLHF
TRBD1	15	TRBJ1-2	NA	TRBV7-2	TGTGCCAGCAGCTCACCGGACAGGGGCGTGGTTGGCTACACCTTC	CASSSPDRGVVGYTF
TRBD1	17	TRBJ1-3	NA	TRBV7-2	TGTGCCAGCAGCTTAGACATTCCTGGGACAGCTGGAAACACCATATATTTT	CASSLDIPGTAGNTIYF
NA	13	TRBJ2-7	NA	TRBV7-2	TGTGCCAGCAGCTTCAGAATTGGACTCGAGCAGTACTTC	CASSFRIGLEQYF
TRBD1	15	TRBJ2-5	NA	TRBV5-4	TGTGCCAGCAGCCGTGGACAGGGGGCTTCAGAGACCCAGTACTTC	CASSRGQGASETQYF
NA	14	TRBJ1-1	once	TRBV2	TGTGCCAGCGTCCTCCGGAGATTGAACACTGAAGCTTTCTTT	CASVLRRLNTEAFF
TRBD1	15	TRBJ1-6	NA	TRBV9	TGTGCCAGCAGCGTAGAGGGACAGCTAAATTCACCCCTCCACTTT	CASSVEGQLNSPLHF
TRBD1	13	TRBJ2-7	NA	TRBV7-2	TGTGCCAGCAGCTTAGTCAGGGGGTACGAGCAGTACTTC	CASSLVRGYEQYF
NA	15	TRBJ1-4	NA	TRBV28	TGTGCCAGCAGTTTCGGACAGACAACTAATGAAAAACTGTTTTTT	CASSFGQTTNEKLFF
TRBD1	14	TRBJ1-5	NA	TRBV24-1	TGTGCCACCAGTGATTCAGGAGGACAGGATTCCCAGCATTTT	CATSDSGGQDSQHF
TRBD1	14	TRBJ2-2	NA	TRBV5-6	TGTGCCAGCAGCTTAGGGGGCGGAACCGGGGAGCTGTTTTTT	CASSLGGGTGELFF
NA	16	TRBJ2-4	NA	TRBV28	TGTGCCAGCAGCGCTACAGGGAAGGCAGCCAAAAACATTCAGTACTTC	CASSATGKAAKNIQYF
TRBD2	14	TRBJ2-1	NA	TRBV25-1	TGTGCCAGCAGCGCGGGACTATCCTACAATGAGCAGTTCTTC	CASSAGLSYNEQFF
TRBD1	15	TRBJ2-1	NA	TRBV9	TGTGCCAGCAGCGACCGGGGACAGGGGGTTAGTGAGCAGTTCTTC	CASSDRGQGVSEQFF
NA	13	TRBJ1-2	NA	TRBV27	TGTGCCAGCAGTTTGGGACACTACTATGGCTACACCTTC	CASSLGHYYGYTF
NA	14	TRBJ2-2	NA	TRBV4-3	TGCGCCAGCAGCCAAGATCCTAGAACCGGGGAGCTGTTTTTT	CASSQDPRTGELFF
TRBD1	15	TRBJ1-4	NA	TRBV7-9	TGTGCCAGCAGCGCGCCAGGGGGACTGCATGAAAAACTGTTTTTT	CASSAPGGLHEKLFF